The 16 T cell receptor beta chains below were found in one sample sequenced in a study of CD8 T cells in Susac syndrome. Random hexamers were used to reverse transcribe 0.5 to 1 ug of RNA. TCRdb redid the calling of the immunoSEQ multiplex PCR reads with MiXCR, one entry per CDR3 protein. The sample shows 150,000 to 200,000 distinct CDR3 sequences, about 95% of them seen only once. Sequenced: CD4+ T cells from PBMCs. These receptors came from a human donor in good health.

This chain joins TRBV5-6 and TRBJ2-3, with TRBD2 identical over 10 bases. J gave up 2 bases and V 3 bases, and 6 bases lay outside the gene matches. The CDR3 runs 16 residues. CDR1 and CDR2 (germline): SGHDT, YYEEEE. This CDR3 is CASSYSGGTITDTQYF. DNA for the CDR3: TGTGCCAGCAGCTATAGCGGGGGGACGATCACAGATACGCAGTATTTT.

This chain connects TRBV30 to TRBJ2-6; no clear D. Trimming stripped 0 bases from V and 0 bases from J, with 3 bases between. This CDR3 has 14 amino acids. Looked up from germline, CDR1 is GTSNPN and CDR2 is SVGIG (reference sequence). The CDR3 bases are TGTGCCTGGAGTGTATCCTCTGGGGCCAACGTCCTGACTTTC. It yields the protein CAWSVSSGANVLTF.

This chain connects TRBV18 to TRBJ1-6; D is uncertain. This CDR3 comprises 14 residues. Per the germline V gene, CDR1 is KGHSH and CDR2 is LQKENI. The V end lost 3 bases, the J end lost 10 bases, and 13 bases lay between the germline ends. CDR3 in amino acids: CASSPQNANSPLHF. The CDR3 coding sequence is TGTGCCAGCTCACCCCAGAACGCGAACTCACCCCTCCACTTT. The entire variable domain, with the rest obtained from reference TRBV18 and TRBJ1-6, is as follows: NAGVMQNPRHLVRRRGQEARLRCSPMKGHSHVYWYRQLPEEGLKFMVYLQKENIIDESGMPKERFSAEFPKEGPSILRIQQVVRGDSAAYFCASSPQNANSPLHFGNGTRLTVT.

CDR3 sequence reads: CSVDVWGSRTGSTDTQYF. In nucleotides, the CDR3 is TGCAGCGTTGATGTCTGGGGGAGCCGGACAGGGTCGACAGATACGCAGTATTTT. The chain uses TRBV29-1 and TRBJ2-3, with 8 nucleotides matching TRBD1. Germline-derived CDR1 and CDR2 are SQVTM and ANQGSEA. Germline trimming cut 3 bases from V and 3 bases from J; bases unmatched to any gene: 17. The CDR3 is 18 amino acids.

The rearrangement uses TRBV24-1 and TRBJ2-1; either TRBD1 or TRBD2 may fit D (6 bases each). V was cut by 2 bases and J by 7 bases, with 11 bases left in between. The germline V gene encodes CDR1 KGHDR and CDR2 SFDVKD. The CDR3 length is 14 residues. DNA for the CDR3: TGTGCCACCAGTGATTCCCGAGGGGGGAATGAGCAGTTCTTC. Translation: CATSDSRGGNEQFF.

The chain recombines TRBV29-1 with TRBJ1-5, with D possibly being TRBD1 (5 bases). The CDR3 is 14 residues long. The germline CDR1 and CDR2 sequences are SQVTM and ANQGSEA. V was pared by 6 bases and J by 5 bases, with 17 bases between. CDR3 sequence (DNA): TGCAGCGTGGGGGAGGGCGATGGATATCAGCCCCAGCATTTT. Its protein product is CSVGEGDGYQPQHF.

With respect to this clonotype: Germline and junction disagree at one end, which may indicate a read error. This chain links TRBV7-9 with TRBJ2-2, with 7 bases that match TRBD2. Germline V gene data show CDR1 as SEHNR and CDR2 as FQNEAQ (reference sequence). This CDR3 contains 16 residues. The CDR3 is CASSAWTRRNTGELFF. The CDR3 bases are TGTGCCAGCAGCGCCTGGACTAGACGGAACACCGGGGAGCTGTTCTTT.

The chain employs TRBV29-1 and TRBJ2-3, with D uncertain. V lost 4 bases and J lost 2, with 10 bases in between. The CDR3 runs to 13 residues. Germline CDR1 and CDR2: SQVTM and ANQGSEA. CDR3: CSVGGVLTDTQYF. The CDR3 DNA reads TGCAGCGTTGGGGGTGTACTCACAGATACGCAGTATTTT.

The chain has TRBV20-1 and TRBJ1-2, with unresolved D. V was pared by 0 bases and J by 4 bases, with 3 bases between. The CDR3 length is 11 residues. Germline CDR1 is DFQATT and CDR2 is SNEGSKA (reference sequence). This chain's CDR3 is CSARDSYGYTF. DNA of the CDR3: TGCAGTGCTAGAGACTCCTATGGCTACACCTTC.

This clonotype was detected only once. The rearrangement links TRBV27 to TRBJ1-2, with D tentatively TRBD1 (6 bases). This CDR3 spans 13 amino acids. The germline V gene has CDR1 MNHEY and CDR2 SMNVEV (reference sequence). The V and J ends lost 4 bases and 7 bases respectively, with 13 bases between them. The chain's CDR3 is CASSSRDTPGYTF. DNA for the CDR3: TGTGCCAGCAGTTCGCGGGACACTCCTGGCTACACCTTC.

CDR3 DNA: TGTGCCAGCAGTCCAGACAGGGGGTATTCACCCCTCCACTTT. It codes for CASSPDRGYSPLHF. The V gene is TRBV6-5, the J gene TRBJ1-6; TRBD1 matches 9 bases. This CDR3 contains 14 residues. V lost 5 bases, J lost 8 bases, and 4 bases stayed unmatched. Germline V gene lookup returns CDR1 MNHEY and CDR2 SVGAGI.

The chain uses TRBV2 and TRBJ2-5; 7 bases agree with TRBD2. The V segment lost 4 bases and the J segment 3 bases; nucleotides outside the gene matches: 5. Looked up from germline, CDR1 is SNHLY and CDR2 is FYNNEI. The CDR3 consists of 14 residues. The CDR3 loop reads CASSGLAAEETQYF. As DNA, the CDR3 is TGTGCCAGCAGTGGCCTAGCGGCTGAAGAGACCCAGTACTTC. Full variable domain (missing parts from reference TRBV2 and TRBJ2-5): EPEVTQTPSHQVTQMGQEVILRCVPISNHLYFYWYRQILGQKVEFLVSFYNNEISEKSEIFDDQFSVERPDGSNFTLKIRSTKLEDSAMYFCASSGLAAEETQYFGPGTRLLVL.

CDR3 coding DNA: TGTGCCAGTAGCAGCGGGACAACCTACGAGCAGTACTTC. Translating it yields CASSSGTTYEQYF. V and J are TRBV19 and TRBJ2-7; D may be TRBD2 (7 bases). The CDR3 has 13 amino acids. Trimming removed 6 bases from V and 2 bases from J, with 11 bases in between. Germline V gene data show CDR1 as LNHDA and CDR2 as SQIVND (reference sequence).

This clonotype has only one observation. V gene TRBV20-1 combines with J gene TRBJ1-2; no clear D. This CDR3 comprises 11 residues. The V end was cut by 3 bases, the J end by 6 bases, with 8 bases between. Looked up from germline, CDR1 is DFQATT and CDR2 is SNEGSKA (reference sequence). The CDR3 nucleotides read TGCAGTGCTAGGCAGTCTCATGGCTACACCTTC. Translating gives CSARQSHGYTF.

J is TRBJ2-5 and V is TRBV6-2 or TRBV6-3; D is unclear. The CDR3 runs to 14 residues. CDR1 is MNHEY, CDR2 SVGEGT, per germline. V shed 2 bases and J shed 0 bases, with 7 bases lying between them. CDR3 sequence reads: CASSYGVDQETQYF. As DNA, the CDR3 is TGTGCCAGCAGTTACGGAGTGGACCAAGAGACCCAGTACTTC.

The chain is built from TRBV20-1 and TRBJ2-7, with TRBD2 as a possible D gene (6 bases). Trimming stripped 4 bases from V and 0 bases from J, with 13 bases between. CDR3 size: 14 residues. Germline V lookup: CDR1 DFQATT, CDR2 SNEGSKA (reference sequence). The CDR3 spells CSATGGRSSYEQYF. The CDR3 DNA sequence: TGCAGTGCTACCGGGGGACGGAGCTCCTACGAGCAGTACTTC.